This is a list of T cell receptor beta chains from one sample in a study of cytomegalovirus exposure and HLA in healthy donors. Clones were read by immunoSEQ multiplex PCR, and TCRdb kept only the in-frame ones, dropping some. The table shows roughly 160,000 clones, with 70% to 80% occurring only once. Sequenced input: PBMCs. The receptors come from a woman aged 45-59 years in good health and CMV-seronegative. The conserved cysteine and the conserved F or W are not part of the CDR3 here.

TRBV29-1,TRBJ2-1,SLGDRAYNEQF
TRBV6-1,TRBJ1-1,ASRSDRATEAF
TRBV4-1,TRBJ2-3,ASSQGQRGDGTDTQY
TRBV27,TRBJ2-2,ASSPLESVNTGELF
TRBV20-1,TRBJ2-3,SASGTEQY
TRBV7-3,TRBJ2-7,ASSAYGLAGNYEQY
TRBV7-2,TRBJ2-2,ASSLPGVQGGELF
TRBV15,TRBJ2-3,ATSRGYPSGSSGDTQY
TRBV7-2,TRBJ1-6,ASSLAGRTSSPLH
TRBV9,TRBJ2-3,ASSGGGTSTDTQY